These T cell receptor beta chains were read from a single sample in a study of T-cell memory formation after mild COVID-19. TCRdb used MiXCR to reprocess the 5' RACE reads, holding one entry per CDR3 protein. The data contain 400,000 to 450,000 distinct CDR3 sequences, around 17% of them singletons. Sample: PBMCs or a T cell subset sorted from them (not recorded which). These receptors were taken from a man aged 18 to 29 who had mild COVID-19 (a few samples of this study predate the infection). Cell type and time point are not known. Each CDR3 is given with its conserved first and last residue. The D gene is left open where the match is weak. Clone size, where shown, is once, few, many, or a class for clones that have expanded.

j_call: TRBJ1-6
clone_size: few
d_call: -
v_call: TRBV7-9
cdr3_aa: CASSSGRTYNSPLHF
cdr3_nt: TGTGCCAGCAGCTCTGGCAGAACCTATAATTCACCCCTCCACTTT

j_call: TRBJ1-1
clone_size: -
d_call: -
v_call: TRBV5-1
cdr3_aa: CASSVRVGTEAFF
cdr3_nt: TGCGCCAGCAGCGTAAGGGTGGGCACTGAAGCTTTCTTT

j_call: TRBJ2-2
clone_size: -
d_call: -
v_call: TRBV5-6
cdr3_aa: CASSFRRDSENTGELFF
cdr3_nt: TGTGCCAGCAGCTTCCGGAGAGATAGCGAGAACACCGGGGAGCTGTTTTTT

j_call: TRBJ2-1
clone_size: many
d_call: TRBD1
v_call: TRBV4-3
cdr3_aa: CASSRGTARYNEQFF
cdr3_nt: TGCGCCAGCAGTCGAGGGACAGCTCGCTACAATGAGCAGTTCTTC

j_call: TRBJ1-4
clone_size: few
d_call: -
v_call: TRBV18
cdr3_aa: CASSPREGVILNEKLFF
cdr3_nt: TGTGCCAGCTCACCACGTGAAGGGGTAATCCTTAATGAAAAACTGTTTTTT

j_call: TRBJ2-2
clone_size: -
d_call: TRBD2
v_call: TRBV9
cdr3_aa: CASSVGGRNTGELFF
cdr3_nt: TGTGCCAGCAGCGTGGGGGGGAGGAACACCGGGGAGCTGTTTTTT

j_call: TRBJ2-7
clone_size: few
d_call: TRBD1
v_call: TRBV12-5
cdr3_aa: CASRGTGGSEQYF
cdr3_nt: TGTGCCAGCCGCGGGACAGGGGGTTCCGAGCAGTACTTC

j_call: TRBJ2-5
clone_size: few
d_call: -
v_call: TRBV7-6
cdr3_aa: CASSSMSETQYF
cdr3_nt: TGTGCCAGCAGCTCGATGTCGGAGACCCAGTACTTC

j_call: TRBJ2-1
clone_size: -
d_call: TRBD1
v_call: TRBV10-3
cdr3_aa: CATSTGDNEQFF
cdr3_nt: TGTGCCACTTCGACAGGGGACAATGAGCAGTTCTTC

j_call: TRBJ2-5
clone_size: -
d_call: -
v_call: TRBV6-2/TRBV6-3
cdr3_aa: CASSYGTLHQETQYF
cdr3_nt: TGTGCCAGCAGTTATGGGACACTTCACCAAGAGACCCAGTACTTC

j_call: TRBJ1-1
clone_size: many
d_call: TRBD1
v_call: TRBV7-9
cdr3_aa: CASSSFATGDTEAFF
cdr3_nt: TGTGCCAGCAGCTCATTTGCTACAGGGGACACTGAAGCTTTCTTT

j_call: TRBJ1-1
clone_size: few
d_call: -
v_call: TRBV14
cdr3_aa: CASSQVSGSYNTEAFF
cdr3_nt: TGTGCCAGCAGCCAAGTCAGCGGCAGCTATAACACTGAAGCTTTCTTT

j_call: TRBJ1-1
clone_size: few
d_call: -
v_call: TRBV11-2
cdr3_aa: CASSLIGGWTTEAFF
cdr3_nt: TGTGCCAGCAGCTTAATCGGGGGTTGGACAACTGAAGCTTTCTTT

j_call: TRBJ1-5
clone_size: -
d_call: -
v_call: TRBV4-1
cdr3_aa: CASSQDPFAASQHF
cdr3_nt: TGCGCCAGCAGCCAAGATCCATTTGCCGCGTCCCAGCATTTT

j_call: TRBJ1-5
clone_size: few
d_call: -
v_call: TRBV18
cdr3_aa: CASSPRAGGQPQHF
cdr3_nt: TGTGCCAGCTCACCACGGGCAGGCGGTCAGCCCCAGCATTTT

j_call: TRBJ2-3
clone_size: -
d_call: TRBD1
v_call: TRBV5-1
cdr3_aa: CASSLGQGPAGDTQYF
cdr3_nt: TGCGCCAGCAGCTTAGGACAGGGGCCGGCTGGCGATACGCAGTATTTT

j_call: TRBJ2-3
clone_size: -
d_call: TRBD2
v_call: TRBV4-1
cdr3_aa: CASSQAYSGFDTDTQYF
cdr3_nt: TGCGCCAGCAGCCAAGCCTATAGCGGGTTCGACACAGATACGCAGTATTTT

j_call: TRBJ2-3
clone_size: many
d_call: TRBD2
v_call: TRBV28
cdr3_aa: CASSRTSGYGTDTQYF
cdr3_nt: TGTGCCAGCAGTCGGACTAGCGGCTACGGCACAGATACGCAGTATTTT

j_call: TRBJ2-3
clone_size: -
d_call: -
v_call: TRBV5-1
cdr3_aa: CASNLFAGPSTDTQYF
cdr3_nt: TGCGCCAGCAACCTTTTTGCGGGGCCTAGCACAGATACGCAGTATTTT

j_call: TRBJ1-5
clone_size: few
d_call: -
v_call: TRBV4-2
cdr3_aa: CASSQVNRDSNQPQHF
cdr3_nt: TGTGCCAGCAGCCAAGTAAACAGGGATAGCAATCAGCCCCAGCATTTT

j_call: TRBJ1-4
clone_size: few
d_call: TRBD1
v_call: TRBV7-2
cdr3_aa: CASSLNSGTVNEKLFF
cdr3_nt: TGTGCCAGCAGCCTAAATTCGGGGACAGTAAATGAAAAACTGTTTTTT

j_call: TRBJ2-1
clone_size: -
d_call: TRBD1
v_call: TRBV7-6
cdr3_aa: CASSKRQGFSYNEQFF
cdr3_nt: TGTGCCAGCAGCAAACGACAGGGCTTCTCCTACAATGAGCAGTTCTTC

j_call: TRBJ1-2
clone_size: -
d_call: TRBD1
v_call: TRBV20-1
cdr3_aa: CSARTGVENGYTF
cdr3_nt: TGCAGTGCTAGGACAGGGGTCGAGAATGGCTACACCTTC

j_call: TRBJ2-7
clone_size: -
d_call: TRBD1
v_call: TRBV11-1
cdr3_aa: CASSLTGGGQGDEQYF
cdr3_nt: TGTGCCAGCAGCCTTACCGGAGGAGGACAGGGAGACGAGCAGTACTTC

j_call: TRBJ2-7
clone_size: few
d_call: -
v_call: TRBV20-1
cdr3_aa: CSARGEDQTYEQYF
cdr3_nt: TGCAGTGCTAGAGGTGAAGACCAGACCTACGAGCAGTACTTC

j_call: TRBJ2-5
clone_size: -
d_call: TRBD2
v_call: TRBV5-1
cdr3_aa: CASSLEAGAFQETQYF
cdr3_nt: TGCGCCAGCAGCTTGGAAGCGGGGGCCTTCCAAGAGACCCAGTACTTC

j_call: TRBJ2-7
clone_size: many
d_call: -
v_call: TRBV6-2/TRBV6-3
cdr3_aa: CASSYSDGQPVQYF
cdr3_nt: TGTGCCAGCAGTTACTCGGATGGGCAACCCGTGCAGTACTTC

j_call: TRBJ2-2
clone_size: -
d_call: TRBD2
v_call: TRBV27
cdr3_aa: CASSGLAGGQYSGELFF
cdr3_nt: TGTGCCAGCAGTGGACTAGCGGGGGGGCAGTATTCCGGGGAGCTGTTTTTT

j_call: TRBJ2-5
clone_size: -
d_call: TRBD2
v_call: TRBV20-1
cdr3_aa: CSAAWAGGRGLGETQYF
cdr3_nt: TGCAGTGCTGCGTGGGCGGGGGGGCGAGGTCTGGGAGAGACCCAGTACTTC

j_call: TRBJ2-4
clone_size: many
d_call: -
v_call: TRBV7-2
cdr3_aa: CASSPPGKNIQYF
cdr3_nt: TGTGCCAGCAGCCCCCCCGGCAAAAACATTCAGTACTTC

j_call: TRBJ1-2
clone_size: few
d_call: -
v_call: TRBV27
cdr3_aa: CASRLIGQGLDGYTF
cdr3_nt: TGTGCCAGCAGGTTGATCGGGCAGGGTCTCGATGGCTACACCTTC

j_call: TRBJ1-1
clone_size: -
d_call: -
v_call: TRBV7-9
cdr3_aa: CASSRPSEGYTEAFF
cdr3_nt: TGTGCCAGCAGCCGGCCCTCTGAGGGATACACTGAAGCTTTCTTT

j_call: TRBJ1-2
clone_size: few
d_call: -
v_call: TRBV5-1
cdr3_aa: CASSLEAGQVYGYTF
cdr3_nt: TGCGCCAGCAGCTTGGAGGCAGGGCAAGTTTATGGCTACACCTTC

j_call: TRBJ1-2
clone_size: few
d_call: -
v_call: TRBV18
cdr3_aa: CASSPQGPGRGYTF
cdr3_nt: TGTGCCAGCTCACCTCAGGGTCCCGGCCGCGGCTACACCTTC

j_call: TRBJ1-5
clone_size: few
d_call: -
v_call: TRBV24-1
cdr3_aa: CATSDFTGQPQHF
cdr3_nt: TGTGCCACCAGTGATTTCACGGGTCAGCCCCAGCATTTT

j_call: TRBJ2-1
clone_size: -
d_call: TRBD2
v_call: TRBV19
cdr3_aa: CASSSRLAGGTEQFF
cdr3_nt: TGTGCCAGTAGTTCTCGACTAGCGGGGGGTACTGAGCAGTTCTTC

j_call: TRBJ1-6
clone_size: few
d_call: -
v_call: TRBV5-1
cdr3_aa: CASRPGEINSPLHF
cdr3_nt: TGCGCCAGCAGACCGGGAGAAATTAATTCACCCCTCCACTTT

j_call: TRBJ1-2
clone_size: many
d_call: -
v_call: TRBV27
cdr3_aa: CASSSTGTHGYTF
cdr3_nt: TGTGCCAGCAGTTCCACAGGGACCCATGGCTACACCTTC

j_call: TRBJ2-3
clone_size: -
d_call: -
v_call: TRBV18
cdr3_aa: CASYARGLETDTQYF
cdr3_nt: TGTGCCAGCTACGCCCGGGGCTTGGAGACAGATACGCAGTATTTT

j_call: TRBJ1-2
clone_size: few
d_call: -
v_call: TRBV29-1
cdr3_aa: CSVEDPGQGGYGYTF
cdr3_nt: TGCAGCGTTGAAGATCCGGGGCAGGGAGGCTATGGCTACACCTTC

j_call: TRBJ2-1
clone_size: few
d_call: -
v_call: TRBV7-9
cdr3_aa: CASSPLLRNEQFF
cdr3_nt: TGTGCCAGCAGCCCATTGTTAAGGAATGAGCAGTTCTTC

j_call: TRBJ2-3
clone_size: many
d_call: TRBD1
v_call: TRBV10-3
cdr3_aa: CAIRPTSTGGRDTQYF
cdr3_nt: TGTGCCATCAGGCCAACCTCGACAGGGGGGAGAGATACGCAGTATTTT

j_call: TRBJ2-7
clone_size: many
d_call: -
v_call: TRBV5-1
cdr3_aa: CASSLGGYEQYF
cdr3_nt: TGTGCCAGCAGCTTAGGGGGTTACGAGCAGTACTTC

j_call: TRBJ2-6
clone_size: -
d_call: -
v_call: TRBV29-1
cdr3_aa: CSVDRGGLETF
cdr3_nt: TGCAGCGTTGACAGAGGCGGGTTAGAGACTTTC

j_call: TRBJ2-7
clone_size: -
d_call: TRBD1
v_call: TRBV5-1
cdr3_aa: CASSLGQGTDEQYF
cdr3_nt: TGCGCCAGCAGCTTGGGACAGGGTACGGACGAGCAGTACTTC

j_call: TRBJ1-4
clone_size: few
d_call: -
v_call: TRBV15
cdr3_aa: CATSREQGEKLFF
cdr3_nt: TGTGCCACCAGCAGAGAACAGGGTGAAAAACTGTTTTTT

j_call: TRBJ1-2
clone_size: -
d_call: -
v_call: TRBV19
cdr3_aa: CASRQGPSEGGYTF
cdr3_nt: TGTGCCAGTCGGCAGGGGCCTTCGGAGGGTGGCTACACCTTC

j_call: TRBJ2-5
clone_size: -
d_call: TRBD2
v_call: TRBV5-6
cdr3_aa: CASSLLAGWVETQYF
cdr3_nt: TGTGCCAGCAGCTTACTAGCGGGATGGGTAGAGACCCAGTACTTC

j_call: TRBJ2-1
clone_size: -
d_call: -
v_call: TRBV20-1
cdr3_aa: CSARDPTLSSYNEQFF
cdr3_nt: TGCAGTGCTAGAGACCCGACTCTCAGCTCCTACAATGAGCAGTTCTTC

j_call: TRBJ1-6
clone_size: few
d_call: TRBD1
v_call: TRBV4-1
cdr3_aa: CASSLGQGNGPLHF
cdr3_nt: TGCGCCAGCAGCCTGGGACAGGGGAACGGGCCCCTCCACTTT

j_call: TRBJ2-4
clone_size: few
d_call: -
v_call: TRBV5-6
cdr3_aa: CASSLGMDIQYF
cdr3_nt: TGTGCCAGCAGCTTGGGGATGGACATTCAGTACTTC

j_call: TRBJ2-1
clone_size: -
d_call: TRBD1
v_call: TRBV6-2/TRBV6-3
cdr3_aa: CASSYAPGQGPIGSDNEQFF
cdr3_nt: TGTGCCAGCAGTTACGCGCCGGGACAGGGGCCTATAGGGTCGGACAATGAGCAGTTCTTC

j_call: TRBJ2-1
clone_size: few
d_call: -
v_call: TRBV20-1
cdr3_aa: CSARAPGGSSYNEQFF
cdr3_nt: TGCAGTGCTAGAGCGCCAGGGGGGAGCTCCTACAATGAGCAGTTCTTC

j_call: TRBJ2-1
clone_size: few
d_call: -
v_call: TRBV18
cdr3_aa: CASSPPLDNEQFF
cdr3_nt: TGTGCCAGCTCACCACCGCTGGACAATGAGCAGTTCTTC

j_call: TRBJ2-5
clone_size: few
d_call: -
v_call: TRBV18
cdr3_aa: CASSPRSGWQETQYF
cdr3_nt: TGTGCCAGCTCACCAAGGTCGGGGTGGCAAGAGACCCAGTACTTC

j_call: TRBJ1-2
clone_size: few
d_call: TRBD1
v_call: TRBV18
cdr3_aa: CASSQGQGGYGYTF
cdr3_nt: TGTGCCAGCTCACAAGGACAGGGGGGCTATGGCTACACCTTC

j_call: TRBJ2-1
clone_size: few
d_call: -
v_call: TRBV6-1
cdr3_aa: CASSEGVGEQFF
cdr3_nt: TGTGCCAGCAGTGAAGGTGTGGGCGAGCAGTTCTTC

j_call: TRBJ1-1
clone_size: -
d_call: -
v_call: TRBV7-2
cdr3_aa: CASSLGTLATEAFF
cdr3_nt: TGTGCCAGCAGCTTAGGGACATTAGCCACTGAAGCTTTCTTT

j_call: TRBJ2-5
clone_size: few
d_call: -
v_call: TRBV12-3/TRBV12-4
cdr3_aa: CASSLAPTSSETQYF
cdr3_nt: TGTGCCAGCAGTTTAGCACCGACTAGTTCGGAGACCCAGTACTTC